Each of the 31 T cell receptor beta chains below was sequenced from the same sample in a study of technical replicates of blood from a handful of donors. Some clones are missing from TCRdb's copy, which holds only in-frame ones; the method was immunoSEQ multiplex PCR. The sample lists 64,000 or so clones; around 97% were seen once. Input material: T cells isolated from PBMCs. These receptors were collected from a human donor in good health.

This clone was seen only once. The rearrangement uses TRBV4-1 and TRBJ2-3; 9 nucleotides agree with TRBD1. This CDR3 comprises 17 residues. V trimming: 4 bases; J trimming: 4 bases; junction bases outside the gene matches: 12. Germline V gives CDR1 MGHRA, CDR2 YSYEKL. CDR3: CASSPRQGEFVADTQYF. The CDR3 coding sequence is TGCGCCAGCAGCCCCAGACAGGGGGAATTTGTAGCAGATACGCAGTATTTT.

V and J are TRBV5-1 and TRBJ1-1; D possibly corresponds to TRBD1 (5 bases). The CDR3 covers 17 residues. The germline V gene has CDR1 SGHRS and CDR2 YFSETQ. The V and J ends lost 0 bases and 0 bases respectively, with 15 bases between them. The CDR3 nucleotides read TGCGCCAGCAGCTTGGCCAGGGCAGCCTACATGAACACTGAAGCTTTCTTT. Residues: CASSLARAAYMNTEAFF.

V usage is TRBV4-2 and J usage is TRBJ1-4, with D uncertain. Trimming removed 4 bases at V and 7 bases at J, with 22 bases between. The CDR3 loop spans 17 amino acids. Germline CDR1 LGHNA, CDR2 YNFKEQ. The CDR3 nucleotides are TGTGCCAGCAGCCCGCAGATAACACGGACGGGGAGTGAAAAACTGTTTTTT. Its protein is CASSPQITRTGSEKLFF.

This clone was seen only once. This sequence joins TRBV6-5 and TRBJ2-1, with D perhaps TRBD2 (6 bases). Trimming took 5 bases from V and 7 from J, leaving 18 bases between them. This CDR3 contains 15 residues. Germline CDR1 and CDR2: MNHEY and SVGAGI. The CDR3 DNA is TGTGCCAGCAGTCAAGGGCTAGCGACAAGAAATGAGCAGTTCTTC. Translation: CASSQGLATRNEQFF.

This clone is a singleton in its sample. The V and J genes are TRBV27 and TRBJ2-5, with 9 bases fitting TRBD2. V was pared by 7 bases and J by 5 bases, with 5 bases of the junction left unmatched. The CDR3 length is 13 residues. Germline assignment: CDR1 MNHEY and CDR2 SMNVEV (reference sequence). The chain's CDR3 is CASMRGGLETQYF. CDR3 in DNA: TGTGCCAGCATGCGGGGGGGCCTTGAGACCCAGTACTTC.

The chain combines TRBV11-2 with TRBJ2-7, with D perhaps TRBD1 (6 bases). This CDR3 has 13 residues. Germline assignment: CDR1 SGHAT and CDR2 FQNNGV. Trimming pared 3 bases from V and 1 base from J, leaving 7 bases between. DNA for the CDR3: TGTGCCAGCAGCTTCCAGGGGTCCTACGAGCAGTACTTC. This gives the protein CASSFQGSYEQYF.

The chain combines TRBV6-1 with TRBJ2-5; perhaps TRBD1 as D (5 bases). The CDR3 is 13 residues long. The germline CDR1 and CDR2 sequences are MNHNS and SASEGT. V dropped 4 bases and J dropped 2 bases, with 8 bases sitting between them. Here the CDR3 reads CASSGQIQETQYF. DNA of the CDR3: TGTGCCAGCAGTGGACAGATTCAAGAGACCCAGTACTTC.

The chain carries TRBV6-5 and TRBJ2-7; D ambiguous. The CDR3 consists of 13 residues. In germline, CDR1 is MNHEY, CDR2 SVGAGI. The germline V and J ends were trimmed by 2 bases and 6 bases, with 11 bases remaining between them. CDR3 coding DNA: TGTGCCAGCAGTTACGGGTCAGGCTCCGAGCAGTACTTC. Translated, it gives CASSYGSGSEQYF.

This chain joins TRBV6-1 and TRBJ2-7; tentatively, D is TRBD1 (6 bases). Trimming left V 2 bases short and J 3 bases short, with 23 bases between. The CDR3 spans 18 residues. From germline, CDR1 is MNHNS and CDR2 SASEGT. The chain's CDR3 is CASSEREPAEGVGYEQYF. The CDR3 nucleotides read TGTGCCAGCAGTGAACGGGAACCCGCAGAGGGGGTAGGCTACGAGCAGTACTTC.

The gene calls are TRBV7-9 and TRBJ1-1; a possible D gene is TRBD1 (5 bases). V lost 2 bases to trimming and J lost 0 bases, with 10 bases between them. CDR3 length: 15 residues. CDR1 is SEHNR, CDR2 FQNEAQ, per germline (reference sequence). The CDR3 loop reads CASSLNRQMNTEAFF. DNA of the CDR3: TGTGCCAGCAGCTTAAATAGACAGATGAACACTGAAGCTTTCTTT. Together with reference TRBV7-9 and TRBJ1-1, the CDR3 gives the full variable domain: DTGVSQNPRHKITKRGQNVTFRCDPISEHNRLYWYRQTLGQGPEFLTYFQNEAQLEKSRLLSDRFSAERPKGSFSTLEIQRTEQGDSAMYLCASSLNRQMNTEAFFGQGTRLTVV.

This clone was seen just once. The chain joins TRBV2 to TRBJ1-5; 10 nucleotides agree with TRBD1. V shed 4 bases and J 7 bases; nucleotides not matched to a gene: 7. CDR1 is SNHLY and CDR2 is FYNNEI in the germline V gene. The CDR3 covers 15 residues. The CDR3: CASSGIGQGGQPQHF. The CDR3 nucleotides are TGTGCCAGCAGTGGAATTGGACAGGGGGGACAGCCCCAGCATTTT.

The chain combines TRBV13 with TRBJ2-2; TRBD2 matches 14 bases. The germline CDR1 and CDR2 sequences are PRHDT and FYEKMQ (reference sequence). The J segment lost 6 bases and the V segment lost 6 bases, leaving 9 bases of the junction unmatched. The CDR3 extends over 17 amino acids. CDR3 sequence: CASRIWTSGRRSGELFF. The CDR3 coding sequence is TGTGCCAGCAGGATCTGGACTAGCGGGAGGAGATCCGGGGAGCTGTTTTTT. The full variable domain, completed using reference TRBV13 and TRBJ2-2, is AAGVIQSPRHLIKEKRETATLKCYPIPRHDTVYWYQQGPGQDPQFLISFYEKMQSDKGSIPDRFSAQQFSDYHSELNMSSLELGDSALYFCASRIWTSGRRSGELFFGEGSRLTVL.

This chain uses TRBV27 with TRBJ2-1, with a weak D call TRBD2 (7 bases). This CDR3 region has 15 residues. V gave up 4 bases and J gave up 8 bases, with 18 bases separating them. The germline V gene encodes CDR1 MNHEY and CDR2 SMNVEV (reference sequence). In DNA, the CDR3 is TGTGCCAGCAGTTCCTCAGAGGGGGGGGCCGATGAGCAGTTCTTC. Residues: CASSSSEGGADEQFF.

This chain's CDR3 is CASSFPGEETQYF. The CDR3 region has the DNA TGCGCCAGCAGCTTCCCAGGGGAAGAGACCCAGTACTTC. V and J are TRBV5-1 and TRBJ2-5; TRBD1 might be the D (6 bases). This CDR3 is 13 amino acids long. Germline-derived CDR1 and CDR2 are SGHRS and YFSETQ. V was clipped by 2 bases and J by 3 bases, with 8 bases between them.

The chain is built from TRBV10-1 and TRBJ2-3, with TRBD1 matching over 8 bases. V lost 3 bases to trimming and J lost 3 bases; unmatched junction nucleotides: 2. CDR3 length equals 14 residues. The germline gives CDR1 WNHNN, CDR2 SYGVQD (reference sequence). The CDR3 loop reads CASSDGQGTDTQYF. The CDR3 nucleotides read TGCGCCAGCAGTGACGGACAGGGAACAGATACGCAGTATTTT.

J is TRBJ2-3 and V is TRBV5-1; weak D call: TRBD1 (6 bases). Germline CDR1 and CDR2: SGHRS and YFSETQ. Between the trimmed V and J ends, which lost 4 bases and 4 bases, there was a span of 13 bases. CDR3 length: 14 amino acids. The CDR3 loop is CASSLTQGSDTQYF. CDR3 DNA sequence: TGCGCCAGCAGCCTGACTCAGGGGTCAGATACGCAGTATTTT.

The genes are TRBV4-1 and TRBJ1-2; 7 bases are shared with TRBD1. In germline, CDR1 is MGHRA, CDR2 YSYEKL. This CDR3 region has 15 residues. With V trimmed by 1 base and J by 4 bases, 6 bases remained unmatched. CDR3 protein: CASSQVLGQAYGYTF. The CDR3 bases are TGCGCCAGCAGCCAAGTATTAGGACAGGCCTATGGCTACACCTTC.

This sequence joins TRBV29-1 and TRBJ2-1, with 7 bases aligning to TRBD1. This CDR3 region has 14 residues. From germline, CDR1 is SQVTM and CDR2 ANQGSEA. Trimming at V came to 7 bases and at J to 4 bases, leaving 10 bases not matched to a gene. CDR3 in amino acids: CSAPQGQTYNEQFF. In nucleotides, the CDR3 is TGCAGCGCCCCTCAGGGACAGACGTACAATGAGCAGTTCTTC.

CDR3 sequence: CASSGQGATEAFF. The CDR3 coding sequence is TGTGCCAGCAGCGGACAGGGGGCCACTGAAGCTTTCTTT. The chain is built from TRBV6-1 and TRBJ1-1; 11 bases are shared with TRBD1. The CDR3 totals 13 residues. Losses at the gene ends were 6 bases for V and 4 bases for J; bases not matched to a gene: 1. CDR1 and CDR2 from the germline V gene are MNHNS and SASEGT.

The rearrangement joins TRBV7-8 to TRBJ1-6, with 8 bases lining up with TRBD1. V trimming: 4 bases; J trimming: 0 bases; junction bases outside the gene matches: 8. CDR3 size: 18 residues. CDR1 and CDR2 (germline): SGHVS, FQNEAQ. This chain's CDR3 is CASSSSGTGGSYNSPLHF. The CDR3, as DNA: TGTGCCAGCAGCTCGTCCGGGACAGGCGGCTCCTATAATTCACCCCTCCACTTT.

J is TRBJ1-1 and V is TRBV5-1, with D tentatively TRBD1 (5 bases). The CDR3 loop spans 16 amino acids. V shed 5 bases and J shed 2 bases, with 19 bases lying between them. The germline gives CDR1 SGHRS, CDR2 YFSETQ. CDR3 loop: CASRPNSGGENTEAFF. CDR3 coding DNA: TGCGCCAGCAGACCCAATTCCGGGGGGGAAAACACTGAAGCTTTCTTT.

J is TRBJ2-2 and V is TRBV28, with TRBD1 matching 9 bases. This CDR3 region has 19 residues. Germline trimming cut 2 bases from V and 7 bases from J; bases unmatched to any gene: 17. Germline CDR1 is MDHEN and CDR2 is SYDVKM. The CDR3: CASSLRFQVQGARSGELFF. DNA for the CDR3: TGTGCCAGCAGTTTAAGGTTTCAGGTACAGGGGGCCCGTAGCGGGGAGCTGTTTTTT.

The rearrangement uses TRBV5-6 and TRBJ1-1; 8 bases line up with TRBD1. The CDR3 has 15 amino acids. Trimming at V came to 2 bases and at J to 4 bases, leaving 7 bases not matched to a gene. Germline-derived CDR1 and CDR2 are SGHDT and YYEEEE. The CDR3 is CASSFSGQGGTEAFF. The CDR3 nucleotides read TGTGCCAGCAGCTTTTCAGGACAGGGTGGCACTGAAGCTTTCTTT.

The chain joins TRBV4-1 to TRBJ1-5; no firm D call. CDR1 and CDR2 (germline): MGHRA, YSYEKL. The CDR3 has 16 residues. Trimming removed 1 base from V and 1 base from J, with 11 bases in between. CDR3 in DNA: TGCGCCAGCAGCCAAGTACGAGGGCGAAGCAATCAGCCCCAGCATTTT. It translates to CASSQVRGRSNQPQHF.

V and J are TRBV18 and TRBJ1-2; D remains unclear. The V and J ends lost 3 bases and 5 bases respectively, with 7 bases between them. There are 12 residues in the CDR3. Germline CDR1 KGHSH, CDR2 LQKENI. The CDR3 sequence is CASSPPGYGYTF. DNA for the CDR3: TGTGCCAGCTCACCTCCGGGGTATGGCTACACCTTC.

This clone showed up just once. The chain employs TRBV7-9 and TRBJ2-7; a weak D match, TRBD1 (5 bases). V gave up 6 bases and J gave up 5 bases, with 14 bases separating them. The germline CDR1 and CDR2 sequences are SEHNR and FQNEAQ (reference sequence). The length of the CDR3 is 13 residues. The CDR3 sequence is CASRVQVGDEQYF. CDR3 sequence (DNA): TGTGCCAGCAGGGTACAAGTAGGGGACGAGCAGTACTTC. The full variable domain, completed using reference TRBV7-9 and TRBJ2-7, is DTGVSQNPRHKITKRGQNVTFRCDPISEHNRLYWYRQTLGQGPEFLTYFQNEAQLEKSRLLSDRFSAERPKGSFSTLEIQRTEQGDSAMYLCASRVQVGDEQYFGPGTRLTVT.

This rearrangement joins TRBV15 to TRBJ2-1, with 12 bases matching TRBD2. The length of the CDR3 is 15 residues. Germline-derived CDR1 and CDR2 are LNHNV and YYDKDF (reference sequence). Trimming cost V 3 bases and J 15 bases; bases outside gene matches: 12. CDR3 nucleotides: TGTGCCACCAGCAGGCCGGGACTAGCGGGTTCCCAGCTGTTCTTC. This codes for CATSRPGLAGSQLFF.

The J gene is TRBJ2-5, the V gene TRBV28; 9 nucleotides line up with TRBD1. The CDR3 is made up of 16 amino acids. The V segment lost 6 bases and the J segment 1 base; nucleotides outside the gene matches: 9. The V gene's germline CDR1 is MDHEN and CDR2 SYDVKM. The DNA of the CDR3 is TGTGCCAGCAGACCGAACAGGGGGCGGTCCCAAGAGACCCAGTACTTC. Amino acid sequence: CASRPNRGRSQETQYF.

The gene calls are TRBV2 and TRBJ1-6; D is unresolved. Between the trimmed V and J ends, which lost 6 bases and 8 bases, there was a span of 8 bases. The CDR3 extends over 12 amino acids. Germline lookup yields CDR1 SNHLY and CDR2 FYNNEI. This CDR3 reads CASRGMDSPLHF. The CDR3 region has the DNA TGTGCCAGCAGGGGCATGGATTCACCCCTCCACTTT.

The chain links TRBV18 to TRBJ1-1, with D possibly matching TRBD1 (6 bases). Trimming cost V 3 bases and J 4 bases, with 15 bases left between them. The CDR3 spans 15 residues. Germline CDR1 and CDR2: KGHSH and LQKENI. This chain's CDR3 is CASSPTSQGTTEAFF. The CDR3 DNA is TGTGCCAGCTCACCCACTTCTCAGGGGACCACTGAAGCTTTCTTT.

The chain couples TRBV13 to TRBJ2-7; no clear D gene. The CDR3 spans 14 residues. Germline CDR1 reads PRHDT; CDR2 reads FYEKMQ (reference sequence). V was pared by 11 bases and J by 2 bases, with 19 bases between. The CDR3 DNA sequence: TGTGCCGGTTCGAGGCCCCCGAAGCCCTACGAGCAGTACTTC. Protein product: CAGSRPPKPYEQYF.